These T cell receptor beta chains were read from a single sample in a study of blood T cell repertoires in COVID-19. TCRdb keeps only in-frame clones here, not all; method: immunoSEQ multiplex PCR. This table holds about 200,000 clones, 87% found once. The material sequenced was PBMCs or T cells enriched from blood (not recorded which). These receptors came from a woman in her 30s who had recovered from COVID-19. CDR3s include the opening cysteine and the closing phenylalanine or tryptophan. D genes are given only for firm matches. The size field is filled for only some rows; it gives once, few, many or a size class.

TRBV5-1	15	.	TRBJ2-3	.	CASSLRGGTTDTQYF	TGCGCCAGCAGCTTGAGAGGCGGGACCACAGATACGCAGTATTTT
TRBV4-3	15	.	TRBJ2-2	.	CASSSRDIGPGELFF	TGCGCCAGCAGCTCCCGGGACATAGGTCCGGGGGAGCTGTTTTTT
TRBV24-1	14	.	TRBJ1-2	.	CATSDRQPPYGYTF	TGTGCCACCAGTGATCGACAACCGCCCTATGGCTACACCTTC
TRBV19	16	TRBD2	TRBJ2-1	.	CASIPVAGGLVNEQFF	TGTGCCAGTATCCCTGTAGCGGGGGGTTTAGTCAATGAGCAGTTCTTC
TRBV19	13	.	TRBJ1-2	.	CASKARQVYGYTF	TGTGCCAGTAAGGCCCGACAGGTCTATGGCTACACCTTC
TRBV7-2	15	.	TRBJ2-3	.	CASSSDYLSTDTQYF	TGTGCCAGCAGCTCAGACTACCTTAGCACAGATACGCAGTATTTT
TRBV7-9	13	.	TRBJ1-1	few	CASSYNEGTEAFF	TGTGCCAGCAGTTACAACGAGGGCACTGAAGCTTTCTTT
TRBV18	14	.	TRBJ1-2	.	CASSLAGSNYGYTF	TGTGCCAGCTCACTCGCAGGGTCTAACTATGGCTACACCTTC
TRBV24-1	15	TRBD2	TRBJ2-5	.	CATSSTRLAEETQYF	TGTGCCACCAGCTCAACCCGACTAGCGGAAGAGACCCAGTACTTC
TRBV4-3	14	.	TRBJ1-1	.	CASSPTTGNTEAFF	TGCGCCAGCAGCCCGACGACAGGGAACACTGAAGCTTTCTTT
TRBV3-1/TRBV3-2	21	TRBD2	TRBJ2-1	.	CASSPNAGGLAVSDYYNEQFF	TGTGCCAGCAGCCCTAATGCCGGGGGACTAGCGGTATCCGATTACTACAATGAGCAGTTCTTC
TRBV4-1	18	TRBD1	TRBJ1-3	.	CASSRTGTGSLSGNTIYF	TGCGCCAGCAGCCGGACCGGGACAGGGTCCCTCTCTGGAAACACCATATATTTT
TRBV11-1	14	.	TRBJ2-2	few	CASSRQANTGELFF	TGTGCCAGCAGCCGACAGGCGAACACCGGGGAGCTGTTTTTT
TRBV6-5	15	.	TRBJ1-2	once	CASSLLPSGDYGYTF	TGTGCCAGCAGCCTCCTCCCCTCAGGGGACTATGGCTACACCTTC
TRBV4-1	17	TRBD2	TRBJ2-5	.	CASSQDPPAGVLETQYF	TGCGCCAGCAGCCAAGACCCCCCAGCGGGGGTCCTGGAGACCCAGTACTTC
TRBV5-1	13	.	TRBJ1-2	.	CASSSTGEYGYTF	TGCGCCAGCAGCTCGACGGGAGAATATGGCTACACCTTC
TRBV7-6	13	.	TRBJ1-5	few	CASSPDGGSPQHF	TGTGCCAGCAGCCCTGACGGCGGATCGCCCCAGCATTTT
TRBV7-3	15	TRBD2	TRBJ2-1	.	CASSPSGSTYNEQFF	TGTGCCAGCAGCCCTAGCGGGAGCACCTACAATGAGCAGTTCTTC
TRBV19	14	.	TRBJ1-2	.	CASSSPEREYGYTF	TGTGCCAGTAGTAGTCCAGAGAGGGAGTATGGCTACACCTTC
TRBV7-9	13	.	TRBJ1-1	.	CASSVPSGSEAFF	TGTGCCAGCAGCGTCCCAAGCGGGAGTGAAGCTTTCTTT